This TCR beta chain was found in a study of blood T cell repertoires in COVID-19 (dated by TCRdb to 2020 to 2021). For the study in its entirety: Collaborator samples came from the United States, Italy and Spain and covered acute and convalescent phases of COVID-19. The material from the prospective study consisted of cDNA or gDNA derived from T cells, B-cell-depleted T cells, or PBMCs. Subjects who had been exposed to COVID-19, were actively infected with it, or had recovered from it provided the deeply sampled blood TCRbeta repertoires that made up the dataset. A freely available public database, intended as a resource for researchers studying the immune response to SARS-CoV-2, is where the repertoires were released. Samples came from the ongoing ImmuneRACE study (first 160 participants) plus 1,254 subjects from 6 global collaborators. Sample metadata almost always included a de-identified subject ID, COVID-19 status, age in years and sex. Where HLA class I and class II types were available, the types were taken from metadata supplied by the sample provider, not from assay-based typing. Findings and caveats that apply to the study as a whole: The amount of clinical and demographic metadata varied by source and participant and was provided uncurated.

The CDR3, cysteine through phenylalanine, is 15 amino acids long. The kept DNA is CDR3 alone, 45 bases in frame from the first base. For this chain, trimming is 2 bases at the V end and 8 bases at the J end, and the number of junction bases without a gene match is 5. Based on the germline V gene, the CDR1 and CDR2 sequences are MNHEY and SVGAGI. Collaborating institutions collected whole blood in K2EDTA tubes following their own protocols. For TCRbeta analysis, collaborators shipped samples as frozen whole blood, isolated PBMCs, or DNA extracted from either of those sample types. TCRbeta CDR3 regions were amplified from genomic DNA using the immunoSEQ Assay, a bias-controlled multiplex PCR. In the paper's pipeline: The number of nucleated cells in each sample was estimated from the amplification of reference gene primers within the assay. To quantify the absolute abundance of each unique TCRbeta CDR3 rearrangement, sequence reads were collapsed and filtered. For each sample, productive Simpson clonality was calculated as the square root of Simpson's diversity index across productive rearrangements. Not all clones reach the TCRdb copy of this immuneACCESS table, which keeps in-frame sequences only. Checked studies attribute under half of the gap to unresolved V genes and leave the rest unexplained. The V and J calls and the clone size are those of that table, but D and trimming were determined from the DNA. For this sample there are roughly 85,000 clones; approximately 90% appear just once. In total, the top ten clones hold about 25% of the sample.

This clone showed up just once. The target of this receptor is not known. Within one base of it there is no much larger clone, and no base qualities were kept. The sequence came from a man in his fifties or sixties with active or convalescent COVID-19. The chain uses TRBV6-5 and TRBJ2-1; TRBD2 lines up with 11 middle nucleotides. Sequenced material: peripheral blood. The CDR3 reads as follows: CASSYGASGRHEQFF. The bases are TGTGCCAGCAGTTACGGGGCTAGCGGGAGGCATGAGCAGTTCTTC.